What follows are 21 T cell receptor beta chains derived from one specimen sequenced in a study of breast tumors, draining lymph nodes, adjacent tissues (dated by TCRdb to 2016 to 2017). The axillary draining lymph nodes of breast cancer patients were the source of the lymph node samples. The library was prepared using multiplex PCR. The instrument given in TCRdb is Illumina HiSeq 2000. TCRdb reprocessed the public reads (quality trimming at Q25 with fastp, clone calling with MiXCR) and kept in-frame beta chains. Identical CDR3 protein sequences are pooled into one entry, listed with their most common genes and DNA. The sample table records approximately 230,000 distinct CDR3 sequences; about 34% of these occur just once. Approximately 3.6% of the sample comes from the top ten. The sequenced material came from axillary lymph node tissue. The receptors come from a female donor with breast cancer. Some clones in this sample may be carry-over from other donors' samples.

The CDR3 sequence: CASSLVGSVGANQPQHF. The CDR3 DNA reads as TGTGCCAGCAGCTTAGTCGGAAGTGTAGGGGCCAATCAGCCCCAGCATTTT. V usage is TRBV11-2 and J usage is TRBJ1-5; TRBD1 is a possible D gene (5 bases). The CDR3 covers 17 residues. Between the trimmed V and J ends, which lost 1 base and 3 bases, there was a span of 16 bases. Germline CDR1 SGHAT, CDR2 FQNNGV.

The table lists this clonotype with a count of one. The chain uses TRBV9 and TRBJ2-1, with TRBD2 matching 12 bases. Germline V CDR1 and CDR2: SGDLS, YYNGEE. The CDR3 is 16 amino acids. The V and J ends lost 2 bases and 9 bases, in that order; junction bases with no gene match: 9. CDR3: CASSVTSGSILREQFF. For the CDR3, the DNA is TGTGCCAGCAGCGTGACTAGCGGGAGTATCTTACGTGAGCAGTTCTTC.

This rearrangement joins TRBV7-9 to TRBJ2-1, with 10 nucleotides matching TRBD2. CDR3 size: 15 residues. V lost 4 bases to trimming and J lost 8 bases; unmatched junction nucleotides: 8. CDR1 and CDR2 (germline): SEHNR, FQNEAQ (reference sequence). CDR3 DNA: TGTGCCAGCAGCTGGAATAGCGGGAGGATTGATGAGCAGTTCTTC. This translates into CASSWNSGRIDEQFF.

The chain combines TRBV5-8 with TRBJ2-4, with TRBD1 matching over 10 bases. The CDR3 runs to 16 residues. CDR1 and CDR2 from the germline V gene are SGHTS and YDEGEE. Trimming cost V 4 bases and J 0 bases; bases outside gene matches: 4. The CDR3 DNA is TGTGCCAGCAGCGACAGGGGGCTCCTAGCCAAAAACATTCAGTACTTC. It yields the protein CASSDRGLLAKNIQYF.

With respect to this clonotype: A junction boundary mismatches the germline segment, possibly from a read error. The V and J genes are TRBV6-1 and TRBJ2-5; D possibly corresponds to TRBD1 (6 bases). Looked up from germline, CDR1 is MNHNS and CDR2 is SASEGT. The CDR3 length is 12 residues. Here the CDR3 DNA reads TGTGCCAGCAGTCATCCCCTGGGCAGGGGCCACTTC. It encodes CASSHPLGRGHF.

The chain carries TRBV6-6 and TRBJ1-3; D remains unclear. Germline V CDR1 and CDR2: MNHNY, SVGAGI (reference sequence). Trimming took 10 bases from V and 0 from J, leaving 16 bases between them. The CDR3 contains 15 residues. The DNA for the CDR3 is TGTGCCACCGGAGCCCTCTCCAGCTCTGGAAACACCATATATTTT. Translating it yields CATGALSSSGNTIYF.

Comment on this clonotype: A read error may be the cause here, since a much bigger clone is one base away. V gene TRBV24-1 combines with J gene TRBJ2-2; TRBD1 is a possible D gene (5 bases). The CDR3 runs 16 residues. Germline V gene data show CDR1 as KGHDR and CDR2 as SFDVKD. The CDR3 spells CAASDLLRDNTGELFF. DNA of the CDR3: TGTGCCGCCAGTGATTTGCTCAGGGATAACACCGGGGAGCTGTTTTTT.

In its sample, this clonotype was seen many times. The rearrangement joins TRBV11-2 to TRBJ2-5; TRBD2 agrees at 7 bases. Germline V lookup: CDR1 SGHAT, CDR2 FQNNGV. The CDR3 sequence is 13 residues long. The V segment lost 5 bases and the J segment 4 bases; nucleotides outside the gene matches: 4. CDR3 in amino acids: CASSVGGVETQYF. The CDR3 DNA is TGTGCCAGCAGCGTGGGGGGGGTAGAGACCCAGTACTTC.

In this sample, this clonotype turned up many times. The chain employs TRBV29-1 and TRBJ2-3; the D call may be TRBD1 or TRBD2 (5 bases each). Germline CDR1 is SQVTM and CDR2 is ANQGSEA. This CDR3 spans 12 amino acids. Trimming took 6 bases from V and 4 from J, leaving 11 bases between them. The CDR3: CSVVMGADTQYF. The CDR3 nucleotides are TGCAGCGTCGTGATGGGGGCAGATACGCAGTATTTT.

For this clonotype: A read error may be the cause here, since a much bigger clone is one base away. The rearrangement uses TRBV6-6 and TRBJ1-6, with 8 bases lining up with TRBD1. Trimming at V came to 5 bases and at J to 9 bases, leaving 9 bases not matched to a gene. CDR3 length equals 15 residues. CDR1 and CDR2 (germline): MNHNY, SVGAGI (reference sequence). The CDR3 sequence is CASSHQTGASSPLHF. DNA for the CDR3: TGTGCCAGCAGTCACCAGACAGGGGCGAGTTCACCCCTCCACTTT.

About this clonotype: The final CDR3 position lacks the conserved phenylalanine or tryptophan, pointing to a likely read error. The limits of the CDR3 on the DNA are not certain, so only TCRdb's listed CDR3 is given. V and J are TRBV20-1 and TRBJ1-6. The CDR3 numbers 14 amino acids, ends counted. CDR1 and CDR2 from the germline V gene are DFQATT and SNEGSKA (reference sequence). CDR3 sequence reads: CSASLGKYGYTFGS.

This clonotype was seen a few times. The V gene is TRBV6-4, the J gene TRBJ2-1, with D perhaps TRBD1 (6 bases). CDR1 and CDR2 (germline): MRHNA, SNTAGT. V was shortened by 5 bases and J by 7 bases, with 15 bases between the two germline ends. There are 14 residues in the CDR3. The DNA for the CDR3 is TGTGCCAGCAGTCCTCGCAGGGGTGGTAATGAGCAGTTCTTC. Encoded protein: CASSPRRGGNEQFF.

The sample holds many counts of this clonotype. Relative to the germline gene, one junction end is altered; a read error may explain this. The rearrangement links TRBV7-7 to TRBJ2-5; perhaps TRBD2 as D (5 bases). The V gene's germline CDR1 is SSHAT and CDR2 FNYEAQ (reference sequence). The CDR3 is made up of 15 amino acids. The CDR3: CASSSGERSAETQYF. Here the CDR3 DNA reads TGTGCTAGCAGCTCCGGGGAGCGTTCAGCGGAGACCCAGTACTTC.

The gene calls are TRBV2 and TRBJ2-1; TRBD2 agrees at 14 bases. Germline V CDR1 and CDR2: SNHLY, FYNNEI. This CDR3 is built from 15 residues. J lost 6 bases, V lost 5 bases, and 3 bases had no gene match. The CDR3 DNA reads as TGTGCCAGCAGTTGGACTAGCGGGAGGCTCAATGAGCAGTTCTTC. Its translation: CASSWTSGRLNEQFF.

This clonotype has more than one count but fewer than ten. The J gene is TRBJ2-1, the V gene TRBV27; TRBD2 aligns across 10 bases. The junction had 7 bases not matched to a gene; V was cut back by 4 bases and J by 7 bases. This CDR3 is 15 amino acids long. Germline V lookup: CDR1 MNHEY, CDR2 SMNVEV (reference sequence). CDR3 amino acids: CASSSLAGAGNEQFF. The CDR3 DNA sequence: TGTGCCAGCAGTTCTCTAGCGGGAGCTGGTAATGAGCAGTTCTTC.

This chain links TRBV19 with TRBJ1-6, with a tentative D call TRBD1 (5 bases). Deletions cut 3 bases from V and 8 bases from J, with 14 bases between. The length of the CDR3 is 15 residues. The V gene's germline CDR1 is LNHDA and CDR2 SQIVND (reference sequence). This CDR3 reads CASSIAGMRDSPLHF. The CDR3 DNA is TGTGCCAGTAGTATCGCAGGGATGAGGGATTCACCCCTCCACTTT.

In its sample, this clonotype was seen many times. The chain has TRBV5-5 and TRBJ1-4; D perhaps matches TRBD1 (5 bases). This CDR3 region has 15 residues. The V gene's germline CDR1 is SGHKS and CDR2 YYEKEE (reference sequence). The ends were cut back, 4 bases at V and 8 bases at J, with 18 bases in the middle. The CDR3 here is CASSATGTGAEKLFF. CDR3 sequence (DNA): TGTGCCAGCAGCGCTACCGGGACTGGGGCGGAAAAACTGTTTTTT.

The rearrangement links TRBV5-1 to TRBJ2-2; perhaps TRBD1 as D (5 bases). Germline V lookup: CDR1 SGHRS, CDR2 YFSETQ. CDR3 size: 13 residues. Trimming shortened V by 5 bases and J by 8 bases, and 13 bases separated the two germline ends. Here the CDR3 DNA reads TGCGCCAGCAGTCTCAAGGGGCCGGGGGAGCTGTTTTTT. This translates into CASSLKGPGELFF.

This clonotype was recorded a few times. A much larger clone lies one base from this, so it may be a read error. Here the CDR3 DNA reads TGTGCCAGCAGCTTAGATCTCTTAGCTTCTGGCACAGATCCGCAGTATTTT. Amino acids: CASSLDLLASGTDPQYF. The chain uses TRBV7-6 and TRBJ2-3; D remains ambiguous. Germline lookup yields CDR1 SGHVS and CDR2 FNYEAQ. The CDR3 is 17 residues long.

This clonotype was recorded many times. The chain carries TRBV6-6 and TRBJ2-5, with D unresolved. The germline V gene has CDR1 MNHNY and CDR2 SVGAGI (reference sequence). CDR3 length: 15 amino acids. Trimming pared 2 bases from V and 1 base from J, leaving 11 bases between. The CDR3 spells CASSYARTSQETQYF. The CDR3 DNA sequence: TGTGCCAGCAGTTACGCCAGGACCAGCCAAGAGACCCAGTACTTC.

This clonotype came up many times. The V and J genes are TRBV20-1 and TRBJ2-2; D might be TRBD2 (5 bases). Germline V gene sequence: CDR1 DFQATT, CDR2 SNEGSKA (reference sequence). V was trimmed by 1 base and J by 4 bases, leaving 7 bases between them. This CDR3 has 13 residues. CDR3 in amino acids: CSARVGSTGELFF. For the CDR3, the DNA is TGCAGTGCTAGAGTGGGGAGCACCGGGGAGCTGTTTTTT.